The source of this T cell receptor (beta chain) is a study of blood T cells in healthy people across ages (dated by TCRdb to 2015 to 2017). Notes on the research overall: In model experiments, template switching captured about one uniquely barcoded TCR beta cDNA molecule for every two T cells. To avoid experimental bias, donors of different ages were randomly spread across the sequencing lanes. The donors were divided into four age groups: young (average about 16 years), middle-aged (roughly 40), aged (approximately 59) and long-lived (around 87). The study analyzed two additional independent replicas of 1 million unique cDNA reads from the same blood draw for two donors, one aged 18 to 30 and one aged 80 or older. Using deep sequencing normalized with unique cDNA molecular identifiers, the study measured how TCR beta repertoire diversity changes with age. Summary of the overall study and its limitations: Because profiling used bulk unsorted PBMCs, naive and antigen-experienced compartments could not be compared conclusively. The long-lived group showed more naive CD4+ T cells, fewer expanded clones and increased TCR diversity than the aged group, suggesting age selection. Total diversity estimates from one million sequenced T cells were considered lower bounds and underestimates. The percentage of naive T cells measured by flow cytometry correlated strongly with observed TCR beta diversity. Donor CMV infection status was unknown, potentially confounding age-related changes in expanded clonotypes. As age increased, observed TCR beta diversity per million T cells dropped in a roughly linear way, and a significant reduction was already evident by age about 40.

After removal of 7 bases from V and 6 bases from J, the junction retains 11 bases not matched to a gene. Reading the germline V gene gives CDR1 SGHTA and CDR2 FQGNSA. The CDR3 covers 14 residues, taking in both the cysteine and the phenylalanine. The read is trimmed to its CDR3 DNA, 42 bases read in frame from base 1. The library relied on 5' RACE. Reads for this sample came from an Illumina HiSeq 2500. A second about 7 to 12 cycle PCR used a sample-barcoded 5' primer and a J-beta primer mix. A template-switch 5' adaptor carrying 12 random nucleotides introduced a unique molecular identifier onto each TCR beta cDNA molecule. Each sample yielded at least 2.5 million CDR3-containing paired-end reads. First-strand cDNA synthesis was performed from all RNA using the Mint cDNA synthesis kit, with priming by a TRBC-specific oligonucleotide. All cDNA was treated with uracil-DNA glycosylase and then went through a first 18-cycle PCR with the universal primers M1SS and BC2_uni_R. The authors' analysis ran thus. Normalization of each sample was performed by random selection of 1 million high-quality reads, each carrying a distinct molecular identifier. Instead of being binned into consensus sequences, reads with shared molecular identifiers were discarded. MiTCR, run with a Q25 quality threshold and the strictest error-elimination algorithm, handled CDR3 identification, clonotype clustering and error correction. A nonparametric unseen species model with Euler transformation was used to estimate lower-bound total TCR beta diversity. TCRdb itself trimmed the public reads at Q25 with fastp, ran MiXCR and retained productive beta chains. Rows with a matching CDR3 protein are joined into one entry that keeps the most common DNA and genes. What appears here as the V and J calls and clone size reflects TCRdb's work, not the paper's. A total of hundreds of thousands of distinct CDR3 sequences appear in this sample, 58% of them only once. Together, the top ten hold about 20% of the sample.

Donors were a few dozen systemically healthy Caucasian individuals from Russia aged roughly 6 to 90 years. Ten milliliters of peripheral blood were drawn from each donor into EDTA-treated Vacutainer tubes. Ficoll-Paque density-gradient centrifugation was used to isolate PBMCs, with at least 6 million obtained per sample. Trizol reagent was used to extract total RNA from the PBMCs, yielding at least 5.5 micrograms per sample. For every donor, flow cytometry on a PBMC aliquot measured the percentage of naive CD45RAhigh/CD27high T cells. On this clonotype: Its target antigen remains unknown. No base quality information exists; no much larger clone differs at one position.

This receptor was taken from a man in his thirties or forties in good health. The chain links TRBV7-2 with TRBJ2-7; the central 8 bases match TRBD2. The sample was blood. The nucleotides read TGTGCCAGCACCCAAGGGGGACTAGGTATCGAGCAGTACTTC. Its protein is CASTQGGLGIEQYF.